A single sample gave rise to the 15 T cell receptor beta chains below, sequenced in a study of beta chain features in type 1 diabetes. Sequencing targeted expressed TCRB transcripts, as all isolated RNA had been reverse transcribed. Measured with immunoSEQ multiplex PCR; TCRdb has only the in-frame clones, and not every one. Of just over 450,000 clones listed, roughly 31% are singletons. Material: naive CD4+ T cells from blood. All receptors come from a man aged 18 to 29 in good health.

This clone was counted a few times. The chain has TRBV25-1 and TRBJ2-7; 10 bases are a match to TRBD2. CDR3 length: 16 residues. V gave up 2 bases and J gave up 4 bases; unmatched junction bases: 8. Germline V CDR1 and CDR2: MGHDK, SYGVNS. The CDR3 loop is CASSERSGRASYEQYF. CDR3 bases: TGTGCCAGCAGTGAAAGGAGCGGGAGGGCCTCGTACGAGCAGTACTTC.

This clone appeared a few times. The sample holds other DNA sequences that translate to the same CDR3. Here the CDR3 reads CASSLGLAGQETQYF. Written as DNA, the CDR3 is TGTGCCAGCAGCTTAGGACTAGCGGGCCAAGAGACCCAGTACTTC. This chain joins TRBV5-4 and TRBJ2-5, with TRBD2 matching over 11 bases. Germline loops: CDR1 SGHNT, CDR2 YYREEE (reference sequence). Germline trimming cut 2 bases from V and 1 base from J; bases unmatched to any gene: 1. This CDR3 spans 15 amino acids.

This clone came up a few times. The V and J genes are TRBV30 and TRBJ2-2; TRBD2 agrees at 8 bases. The CDR3 has 15 residues. Germline CDR1 is GTSNPN and CDR2 is SVGIG (reference sequence). J was trimmed by 6 bases and V by 3 bases; bases with no gene match: 9. The CDR3 sequence: CAWRASGSMAGELFF. In DNA, the CDR3 is TGTGCCTGGAGAGCCAGCGGGAGTATGGCCGGGGAGCTGTTTTTT.

The rearrangement links TRBV7-3 to TRBJ1-2; 9 bases line up with TRBD1. Germline CDR1 is SGHTA and CDR2 is FQGTGA. V gave up 5 bases and J gave up 8 bases; unmatched junction bases: 6. The CDR3 sequence is 13 residues long. The DNA for the CDR3 is TGTGCCAGCAGCCCGGGACAGGGAGGCGGCTACACCTTC. This translates into CASSPGQGGGYTF.

The chain carries TRBV5-1 and TRBJ2-5; no clear D. The ends were cut back, 4 bases at V and 2 bases at J, with 15 bases in the middle. Germline values: CDR1 SGHRS, CDR2 YFSETQ. This CDR3 spans 15 amino acids. CDR3 nucleotide sequence: TGCGCCAGCAGCCTACAGCGATTGGAACAAGAGACCCAGTACTTC. Its translation: CASSLQRLEQETQYF.

J is TRBJ2-1 and V is TRBV7-2; D might be TRBD2 (6 bases). The V end lost 1 base, the J end lost 15 bases, and 16 bases lay between the germline ends. Germline CDR1 and CDR2: SGHTA and FQGNSA. This CDR3 has 13 amino acids. CDR3 sequence: CASSLDLGRTPFF. DNA for the CDR3: TGTGCCAGCAGCTTAGATCTCGGGAGAACCCCGTTCTTC.

As for this clone: One junction end disagrees with the germline gene, perhaps due to a read error. The chain combines TRBV28 with TRBJ2-1, with D possibly TRBD2 on 6 matching bases. The CDR3 runs 13 residues. CDR1 is MDHEN, CDR2 SYDVKM, per germline. The CDR3 here is CATTGSSNNEQFF. CDR3 DNA sequence: TGTGCCACAACCGGGAGCTCCAACAATGAGCAGTTCTTC.

This clone was detected a few times. The sample holds other DNA sequences that translate to the same CDR3. This chain connects TRBV18 to TRBJ2-7; D not certain. This CDR3 is 13 amino acids long. Between the trimmed V and J ends, which lost 3 bases and 0 bases, there was a span of 6 bases. The germline V gene encodes CDR1 KGHSH and CDR2 LQKENI. The chain's CDR3 is CASSPASSYEQYF. CDR3 DNA sequence: TGTGCCAGCTCACCCGCCAGCTCCTACGAGCAGTACTTC.

The chain joins TRBV7-3 to TRBJ2-7, with TRBD1 identical over 7 bases. In germline, CDR1 is SGHTA, CDR2 FQGTGA. V was pared by 5 bases and J by 2 bases, with 6 bases of the junction left unmatched. This CDR3 has 14 amino acids. CDR3 bases: TGTGCCAGCAGCCCTACAGGGGTCGCCTACGAGCAGTACTTC. This encodes CASSPTGVAYEQYF.

In this sample, this clone turned up a few times. The chain joins TRBV10-3 to TRBJ2-7; 7 bases align to TRBD1. The CDR3 spans 12 residues. The V and J ends lost 4 bases and 7 bases, in that order; junction bases with no gene match: 4. The germline CDR1 and CDR2 sequences are ENHRY and SYGVKD. The CDR3 DNA follows: TGTGCCATCAGTGTGACAGGGAGTGAGCAGTACTTC. Its protein product is CAISVTGSEQYF.

This clone was observed a handful of times. The genes are TRBV12-5 and TRBJ2-3; 14 positions agree with TRBD2. This CDR3 is built from 16 residues. The trim removed 6 bases at V and 5 bases at J, leaving 7 bases unmatched. In germline, CDR1 is LGHNT, CDR2 FRNRAP. The CDR3 DNA follows: TGTGCTAGTGGACTGGGACTAGCGGGAGCCGAAGATACGCAGTATTTT. Translation: CASGLGLAGAEDTQYF.

The rearrangement uses TRBV7-2 and TRBJ2-7, with 14 bases that match TRBD2. The CDR3 contains 16 residues. With 5 bases clipped from V and 4 bases from J, the junction kept 7 bases outside the gene matches. Germline loops: CDR1 SGHTA, CDR2 FQGNSA. This CDR3 is CASSKTSGRASYEQYF. CDR3 bases: TGTGCCAGCAGCAAGACTAGCGGGAGGGCCTCGTACGAGCAGTACTTC. Filled out from reference TRBV7-2 and TRBJ2-7, the complete variable domain reads GAGVSQSPSNKVTEKGKDVELRCDPISGHTALYWYRQSLGQGLEFLIYFQGNSAPDKSGLPSDRFSAERTGGSVSTLTIQRTQQEDSAVYLCASSKTSGRASYEQYFGPGTRLTVT.

As DNA, the CDR3 is TGTGCCAGCAGCGCCGGCAGCGGTATTAGCGGGAACACCGGGGAGCTGTTTTTT. Translation gives CASSAGSGISGNTGELFF. The chain uses TRBV9 and TRBJ2-2; tentative D call: TRBD2 (6 bases). The CDR3 covers 18 residues. The germline gives CDR1 SGDLS, CDR2 YYNGEE. Trimming left V 3 bases short and J 1 base short, with 19 bases between.

This clone has a handful of counts. Here the CDR3 reads CATSRDRAGASNQPQHF. CDR3 DNA sequence: TGTGCCACCAGCAGAGACAGGGCGGGGGCGAGCAATCAGCCCCAGCATTTT. The chain uses TRBV15 and TRBJ1-5; weak D call: TRBD1 (6 bases). Germline CDR1 LNHNV, CDR2 YYDKDF (reference sequence). The V end lost 0 bases, the J end lost 1 base, and 13 bases lay between the germline ends. The length of the CDR3 is 17 residues. The full variable domain, rest sourced from reference TRBV15 and TRBJ1-5, is DAMVIQNPRYQVTQFGKPVTLSCSQTLNHNVMYWYQQKSSQAPKLLFHYYDKDFNNEADTPDNFQSRRPNTSFCFLDIRSPGLGDTAMYLCATSRDRAGASNQPQHFGDGTRLSIL.

This clone was found a few times. V gene TRBV29-1 combines with J gene TRBJ2-4, with D maybe TRBD2 (5 bases). V gave up 3 bases and J gave up 6 bases, with 12 bases separating them. This CDR3 is built from 13 residues. Germline loops: CDR1 SQVTM, CDR2 ANQGSEA. DNA for the CDR3: TGCAGCGTTGATCCCGGGAAGGGAAACATTCAGTACTTC. This translates into CSVDPGKGNIQYF.